This is a list of T cell receptor beta chains from one sample in a study of cytomegalovirus exposure and HLA in healthy donors. Here immunoSEQ multiplex PCR was the method, and the copy in TCRdb shows in-frame clones only, minus some. The sample carries 110,000 to 150,000 clones, about 75% recorded once. The sample taken for sequencing was PBMCs. The source of these receptors is a man aged 40-50 years in good health and CMV-seronegative. Each CDR3 is given with its conserved first and last residue. D genes are given only for firm matches. Some rows have no size entry. The others give once, few or many, or a class for an expanded clone.

cdr3_length,clone_size,v_call,d_call,j_call,cdr3_nt,cdr3_aa
12,once,TRBV7-2,-,TRBJ1-2,TGTGCCAGCAGCCCCCAGGGAAGGGGCTACACCTTC,CASSPQGRGYTF
14,once,TRBV7-3,TRBD1,TRBJ1-2,TGTGCCAGCAGCTCGACGACAGGGGACTATGGCTACACCTTC,CASSSTTGDYGYTF
13,-,TRBV2,TRBD1,TRBJ1-5,TGTGCCAGCAGAAGTACAGGGGATCAGCCCCAGCATTTT,CASRSTGDQPQHF
19,-,TRBV10-1,TRBD2,TRBJ2-1,TGCGCCAGCAGTCTTAACTACCGACTAGCGGGGGGGTTCCAGAATGAGCAGTTCTTC,CASSLNYRLAGGFQNEQFF
13,few,TRBV5-1,-,TRBJ2-7,TGCGCCAGCAGCTTGAACAGGGGAGGCGAGCAGTACTTC,CASSLNRGGEQYF
15,-,TRBV25-1,TRBD1,TRBJ1-3,TGTGCCAGCAGTGGTACAGGGGTCTCTGGAAACACCATATATTTT,CASSGTGVSGNTIYF
16,-,TRBV18,TRBD2,TRBJ2-7,TGTGCCAGCTCACCGCGGGGGAGTGCGACCTCCTACGAGCAGTATTTC,CASSPRGSATSYEQYF
14,once,TRBV7-3,-,TRBJ1-5,TGTGCCAGCAGCTTAACAGGGGTCGATCAGCCCCAGCATTTT,CASSLTGVDQPQHF
12,-,TRBV13,-,TRBJ1-2,TGTGCCAGCAGCTTAGGCAGGGGCGGCTACACCTTC,CASSLGRGGYTF
14,-,TRBV7-6,TRBD1,TRBJ1-5,TGTGCCAGCAGCGTCGGGACAGGGAGTCAGCCCCAGCATTTT,CASSVGTGSQPQHF
14,-,TRBV11-2,-,TRBJ1-1,TGTGCCAGCAGCATTACGGGGGTGGGCACTGAAGCTTTCTTT,CASSITGVGTEAFF
20,-,TRBV19,TRBD1,TRBJ2-7,TGTGCCAGTAGTTTAACCGGGACAGGGTTAGAGGTGTTGAGTTTCTACGAGCAGTACTTC,CASSLTGTGLEVLSFYEQYF
15,-,TRBV7-9,TRBD1,TRBJ2-5,TGTGCCAGCAGCTTAATCGGGACAGCCGAAGAGACCCAGTACTTC,CASSLIGTAEETQYF
12,-,TRBV5-1,-,TRBJ2-7,TGCGCCAGCAGCTGGGGGGGCGGGGAGCAGTACTTC,CASSWGGGEQYF
15,-,TRBV7-2,-,TRBJ1-5,TGTGCCAGCAGCTTAAGGAGGCAAATCGATCAGCCCCAGCATTTT,CASSLRRQIDQPQHF
16,-,TRBV7-7,TRBD2,TRBJ2-5,TGTGCCAGCAGCTTGGGACTAGCGGGGGCACAAGAGACCCAGTACTTC,CASSLGLAGAQETQYF
11,-,TRBV6-1,-,TRBJ2-7,TGTGCCAGCAGTAGATCCCGGGAGCAGTACTTC,CASSRSREQYF
16,-,TRBV7-2,-,TRBJ2-3,TGTGCCAGCAGCCGTAGGGGGAGGGGGAGCACAGATACGCAGTATTTT,CASSRRGRGSTDTQYF
17,-,TRBV5-6,TRBD2,TRBJ2-3,TGTGCCAGCAGCCGGGGAGAGCGGGGGGTTTTAACAGATACGCAGTATTTT,CASSRGERGVLTDTQYF
14,-,TRBV28,TRBD1,TRBJ2-7,TGTGCCAGCAGCACACCGGGACAGAATTACGAGCAGTACTTC,CASSTPGQNYEQYF
21,once,TRBV13,TRBD1,TRBJ1-1,TGTGCCAGCAGCCTATTTACGAGTCCTTGGGACAGGGAGATTATGAACACTGAAGCTTTCTTT,CASSLFTSPWDREIMNTEAFF
17,once,TRBV9,TRBD1,TRBJ2-1,TGTGCCAGCAGCCCCCAAGGGACAGGGAGAACCTACAATGAGCAGTTCTTC,CASSPQGTGRTYNEQFF
14,-,TRBV2,TRBD1,TRBJ1-2,TGTGCCAGCAGGGCCACAGGGGTAGCGAACGGCTACACCTTC,CASRATGVANGYTF
13,-,TRBV28,-,TRBJ1-4,TGTGCCAGCACCCCAAATGGGGCGGTAAAACTGTTTTTT,CASTPNGAVKLFF
17,few,TRBV4-1,TRBD1,TRBJ2-2,TGCGCCAGCAGCCAAAAGATGGTGGGACAGGGTATCGGGGAGCTGTTTTTT,CASSQKMVGQGIGELFF
16,few,TRBV5-1,TRBD2,TRBJ2-5,TGCGCCAGCAGCCGCGGGACTAGCGGGGACCAAGAGACCCAGTACTTC,CASSRGTSGDQETQYF
15,-,TRBV5-5,-,TRBJ2-6,TGTGCCAGCAGCTTCTTTTCCCCTGGGGCCAACGTCCTGACTTTC,CASSFFSPGANVLTF
12,-,TRBV7-2,-,TRBJ2-3,TGTGCCAGCAGCTTTAACACAGATACGCAGTATTTT,CASSFNTDTQYF
13,-,TRBV7-2,-,TRBJ1-2,TGTGCCAGCAGCTTAAGGGGAAACTATGGCTACACCTTC,CASSLRGNYGYTF
16,-,TRBV19,-,TRBJ1-1,TGTGCCAGTAGTATGAGGGGTAGGGGGATGAACACTGAAGCTTTCTTT,CASSMRGRGMNTEAFF
15,-,TRBV5-1,-,TRBJ2-3,TGCGCCAGCAGTCTTACAGGGCGGACGACAGATACGCAGTATTTT,CASSLTGRTTDTQYF
13,-,TRBV5-4,-,TRBJ1-4,TGTGCCAGCAGCTTGGGGGCGAATGAAAAACTGTTTTTT,CASSLGANEKLFF
18,-,TRBV30,-,TRBJ2-7,TGTGCCTGGAGGCGAGAGAGCCTGCACAGCTCGAGCTCCTACGAGCAGTACTTC,CAWRRESLHSSSSYEQYF
14,-,TRBV10-3,-,TRBJ2-7,TGTGCCATCAGTCAACCGAAGGCGGGGAACGAGCAGTACTTC,CAISQPKAGNEQYF
15,-,TRBV7-2,TRBD1,TRBJ2-2,TGTGCCAGCAGCCACCGACAGGGGAACACCGGGGAGCTGTTTTTT,CASSHRQGNTGELFF
14,-,TRBV19,-,TRBJ1-1,TGTGCCAGTATCTATAGGAGGGGGAACACTGAAGCTTTCTTT,CASIYRRGNTEAFF
17,-,TRBV19,TRBD1,TRBJ2-5,TGTGCCAGTGCCCCAGGAATCCTGACAGGGGGATCGGAGACCCAGTACTTC,CASAPGILTGGSETQYF
13,-,TRBV2,-,TRBJ1-1,TGTGCCAGCAGCGGGGTAGGAGGGACTGAAGCTTTCTTT,CASSGVGGTEAFF
15,-,TRBV27,TRBD1,TRBJ2-1,TGTGCCAGCAGTTTTCGGGACAGGGGGCTTAATGAGCAGTTCTTC,CASSFRDRGLNEQFF
13,-,TRBV2,-,TRBJ2-7,TGTGCCAGCAGCGATTTCGTAACCTACGAGCAGTACTTC,CASSDFVTYEQYF
15,-,TRBV2,-,TRBJ1-3,TGTGCCAGCAGTGCTCCGAGGCAGGGCGGAAACACCATATATTTT,CASSAPRQGGNTIYF
15,-,TRBV7-6,TRBD1,TRBJ2-7,TGTGCCAGCAGCCTCACCGGGACAGGGCCCTACGAGCAGTACTTC,CASSLTGTGPYEQYF
15,-,TRBV15,-,TRBJ1-4,TGTGCCACCAGCAGGACACAGGGTAATGATGAAAAACTGTTTTTT,CATSRTQGNDEKLFF
13,-,TRBV5-1,-,TRBJ2-4,TGCGCCAGCACCTCCCCGGGCAAAAACATTCAGTACTTC,CASTSPGKNIQYF
17,-,TRBV28,-,TRBJ1-5,TGTGCCAGCAGTACCTCCGGTACACAGGGATTCAATCAGCCCCAGCATTTT,CASSTSGTQGFNQPQHF
15,-,TRBV4-2,TRBD1,TRBJ1-2,TGTGCCAGCAGCCAAGATACAGGGGGCAGCTATGGCTACACCTTC,CASSQDTGGSYGYTF
17,-,TRBV11-3,TRBD1,TRBJ2-1,TGTGCCAGCAGCTTCCATTCCGGGACAGGGATCTACAATGAGCAGTTCTTC,CASSFHSGTGIYNEQFF
16,-,TRBV5-4,TRBD2,TRBJ2-1,TGTGCCAGCAGCCCCGGACTAGCAGGTAGCTACAATGAGCAGTTCTTC,CASSPGLAGSYNEQFF
16,few,TRBV6-6,-,TRBJ2-2,TGTGCCAGCAGTTACTCGTACAACAGGGTTAGGGGGGAGCTGTTTTTT,CASSYSYNRVRGELFF
12,-,TRBV6-5,TRBD1,TRBJ2-7,TGTGCCAGCGTCACAGGGGGTGGCGAGCAGTACTTC,CASVTGGGEQYF
17,once,TRBV9,-,TRBJ1-2,TGTGCCAGCAGCGTAGCTCCCGTCCGAGTAGGGGCCCATGGCTACACCTTC,CASSVAPVRVGAHGYTF
19,-,TRBV2,-,TRBJ1-4,TGTGCCAGCAGTGATTTAAGATCGGGGGTTTGGGCAACTAATGAAAAACTGTTTTTT,CASSDLRSGVWATNEKLFF
16,few,TRBV10-2,TRBD2,TRBJ2-7,TGCGCCAGCAGAGGTTTAGCGGGGGGCCCATGGGACGAGCAGTACTTC,CASRGLAGGPWDEQYF
15,-,TRBV7-9,TRBD1,TRBJ1-5,TGTGCCAGCAGCCAAGACAGGGGACTTGATCAGCCCCAGCATTTT,CASSQDRGLDQPQHF
17,-,TRBV7-6,TRBD1,TRBJ1-1,TGTGCCAGCAGCATAGACCGGGACAGGGCTTTGAACACTGAAGCTTTCTTT,CASSIDRDRALNTEAFF
14,-,TRBV6-5,TRBD2,TRBJ2-3,TGTGCCAGCATGGTAGCGGGCAACACAGATACGCAGTATTTT,CASMVAGNTDTQYF